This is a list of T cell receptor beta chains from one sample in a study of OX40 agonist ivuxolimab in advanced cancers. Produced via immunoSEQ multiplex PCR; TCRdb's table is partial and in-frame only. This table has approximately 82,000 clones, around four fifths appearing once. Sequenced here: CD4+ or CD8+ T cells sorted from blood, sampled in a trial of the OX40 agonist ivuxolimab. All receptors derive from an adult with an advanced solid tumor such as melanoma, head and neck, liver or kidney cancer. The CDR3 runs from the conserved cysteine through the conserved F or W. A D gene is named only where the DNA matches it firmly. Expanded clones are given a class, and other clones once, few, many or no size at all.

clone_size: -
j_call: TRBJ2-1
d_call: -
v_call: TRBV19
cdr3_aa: CASSKHYNNEQFF
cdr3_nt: TGTGCCAGTAGTAAACACTATAACAATGAGCAGTTCTTC

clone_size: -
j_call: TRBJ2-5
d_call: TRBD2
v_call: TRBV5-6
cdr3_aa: CASSNGPVGGETQYF
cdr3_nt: TGTGCCAGCAGCAACGGACCGGTCGGGGGGGAGACCCAGTACTTC

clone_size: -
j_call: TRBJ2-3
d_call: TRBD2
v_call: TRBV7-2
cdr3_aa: CASSFPGLAATDTQYF
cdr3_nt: TGTGCCAGCAGCTTTCCGGGACTAGCGGCCACAGATACGCAGTATTTT

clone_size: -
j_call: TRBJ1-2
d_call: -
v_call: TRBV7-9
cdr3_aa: CASSLAQGGYTF
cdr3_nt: TGTGCCAGCAGCTTAGCCCAGGGAGGCTACACCTTC

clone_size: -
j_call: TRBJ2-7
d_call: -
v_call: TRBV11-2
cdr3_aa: CASSPRTVGEQYF
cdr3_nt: TGTGCCAGCAGCCCCCGGACAGTGGGGGAGCAGTACTTC

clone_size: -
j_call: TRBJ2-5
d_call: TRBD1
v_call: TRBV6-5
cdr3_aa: CASSYSTGAVETQYF
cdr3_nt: TGTGCCAGCAGTTACAGCACAGGGGCGGTGGAGACCCAGTACTTC

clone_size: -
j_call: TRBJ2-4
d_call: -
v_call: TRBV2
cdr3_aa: CASSTRDWGKNIQYF
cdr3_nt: TGTGCCAGCAGCACAAGGGACTGGGGAAAAAACATTCAGTACTTC

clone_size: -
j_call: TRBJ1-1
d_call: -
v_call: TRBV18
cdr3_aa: CASSPGAGALNTEAFF
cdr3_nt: TGTGCCAGCTCACCAGGGGCGGGGGCCCTGAACACTGAAGCTTTCTTT

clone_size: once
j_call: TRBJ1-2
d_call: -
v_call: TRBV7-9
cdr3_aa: CASSSSISSYTF
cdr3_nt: TGTGCCAGCAGCTCCTCCATTAGCTCCTACACCTTC

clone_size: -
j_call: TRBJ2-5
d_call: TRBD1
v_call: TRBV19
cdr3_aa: CASSRRAPGTDQETQYF
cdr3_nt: TGTGCCAGTAGTAGAAGAGCCCCCGGGACAGATCAAGAGACCCAGTACTTC

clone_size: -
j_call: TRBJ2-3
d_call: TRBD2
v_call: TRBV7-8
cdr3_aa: CASSPREGSDTQYF
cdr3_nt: TGTGCCAGCAGCCCTAGGGAGGGTTCAGATACGCAGTATTTT

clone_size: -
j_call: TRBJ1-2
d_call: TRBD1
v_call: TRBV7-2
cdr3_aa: CASSFQAVLARGDGYTF
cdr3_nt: TGTGCCAGCAGCTTCCAAGCGGTGCTCGCCAGGGGGGATGGCTACACCTTC

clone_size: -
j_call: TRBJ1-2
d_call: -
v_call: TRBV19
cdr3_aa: CASRNLTGAFYGYTF
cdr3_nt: TGTGCCAGTAGAAATCTCACCGGGGCCTTCTATGGCTACACCTTC

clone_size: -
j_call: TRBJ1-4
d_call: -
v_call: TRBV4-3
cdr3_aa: CASSQATGASEKLFF
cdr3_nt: TGCGCCAGCAGCCAAGCAACGGGCGCGAGTGAAAAACTGTTTTTT

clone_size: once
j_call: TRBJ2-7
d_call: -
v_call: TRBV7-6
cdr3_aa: CASSLRTGLPGYLKTPGEQYF
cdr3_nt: TGTGCCAGCAGCTTAAGGACGGGGCTTCCTGGGTATCTAAAAACCCCCGGCGAGCAGTACTTC

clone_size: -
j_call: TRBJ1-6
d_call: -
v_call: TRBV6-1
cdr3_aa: CASSEGSGSSYNSPLHF
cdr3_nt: TGTGCCAGCAGTGAAGGGTCCGGGAGCTCCTATAATTCACCCCTCCACTTT

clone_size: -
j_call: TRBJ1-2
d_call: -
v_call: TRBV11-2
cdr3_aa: CASSLGGSVAF
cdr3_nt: TGTGCCAGCAGCTTAGGGGGGTCCGTTGCCTTC

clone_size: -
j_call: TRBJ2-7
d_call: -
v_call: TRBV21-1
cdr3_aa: CPSTGGSSYEQYF
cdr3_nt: TGTCCATCGACAGGGGGCAGTTCTTACGAGCAGTACTTC

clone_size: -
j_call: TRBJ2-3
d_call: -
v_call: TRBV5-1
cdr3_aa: CASSPLGPADTQYF
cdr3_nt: TGCGCCAGCAGCCCCCTGGGTCCTGCCGATACGCAGTATTTT

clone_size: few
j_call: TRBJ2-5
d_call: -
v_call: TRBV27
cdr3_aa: CASATDIGTQYF
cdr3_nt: TGTGCCAGCGCGACAGACATTGGGACCCAGTACTTC

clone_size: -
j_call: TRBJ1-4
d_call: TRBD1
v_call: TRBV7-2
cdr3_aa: CASSWGAGGNEKLFF
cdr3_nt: TGTGCCAGCAGCTGGGGGGCAGGGGGGAATGAAAAACTGTTTTTT

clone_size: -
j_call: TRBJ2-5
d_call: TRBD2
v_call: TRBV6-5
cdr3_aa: CASSYVAGRQETQYF
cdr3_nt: TGTGCCAGCAGTTACGTAGCGGGGAGGCAAGAGACCCAGTACTTC

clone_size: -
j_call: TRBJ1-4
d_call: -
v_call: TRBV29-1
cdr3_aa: CSVAARTNEKLFF
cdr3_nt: TGCAGCGTTGCGGCCAGGACTAATGAAAAACTGTTTTTT

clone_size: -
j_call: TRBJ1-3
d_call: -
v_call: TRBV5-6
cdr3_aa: CASSAPAGNTIYF
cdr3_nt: TGTGCCAGCAGCGCCCCGGCCGGAAACACCATATATTTT

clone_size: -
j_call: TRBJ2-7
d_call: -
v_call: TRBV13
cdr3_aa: CASSLEGRAYEQYF
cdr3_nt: TGTGCCAGCAGCTTAGAAGGACGAGCCTACGAGCAGTACTTC

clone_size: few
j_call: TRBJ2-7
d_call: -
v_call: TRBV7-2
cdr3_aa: CASSLGGGLGYEQYF
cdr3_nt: TGTGCCAGCAGCTTAGGGGGTGGGCTAGGCTACGAGCAGTACTTC

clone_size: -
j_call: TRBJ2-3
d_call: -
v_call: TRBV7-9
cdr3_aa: CASSLEPDTQYF
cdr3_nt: TGTGCCAGCAGCTTAGAGCCAGATACGCAGTATTTT

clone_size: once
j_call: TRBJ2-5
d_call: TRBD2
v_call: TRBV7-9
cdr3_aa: CASSLPSGAETQYF
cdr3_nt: TGTGCCAGCAGCTTACCTAGCGGGGCGGAGACCCAGTACTTC

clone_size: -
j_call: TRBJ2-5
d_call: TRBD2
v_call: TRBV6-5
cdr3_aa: CASSYWGTTNQETQYF
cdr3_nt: TGTGCCAGCAGTTACTGGGGGACTACCAATCAAGAGACCCAGTACTTC

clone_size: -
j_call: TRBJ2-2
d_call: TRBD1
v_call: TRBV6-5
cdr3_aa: CASIYRTGGYTGELFF
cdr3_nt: TGTGCCAGCATTTACCGGACAGGGGGCTACACCGGGGAGCTGTTTTTT

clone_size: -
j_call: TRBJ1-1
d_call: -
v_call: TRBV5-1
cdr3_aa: CASSLAENTEAFF
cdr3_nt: TGCGCCAGCAGCTTGGCAGAGAACACTGAAGCTTTCTTT

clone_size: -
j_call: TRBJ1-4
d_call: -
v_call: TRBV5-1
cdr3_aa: CASSPGGGLNEKLFF
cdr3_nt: TGCGCCAGCAGCCCCGGGGGGGGGCTTAATGAAAAACTGTTTTTT

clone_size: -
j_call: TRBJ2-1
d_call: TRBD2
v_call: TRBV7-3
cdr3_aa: CASSLRALGRLAGGNNEQFF
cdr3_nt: TGTGCCAGCAGCTTACGGGCCCTCGGGAGGCTAGCGGGGGGGAACAATGAGCAGTTCTTC

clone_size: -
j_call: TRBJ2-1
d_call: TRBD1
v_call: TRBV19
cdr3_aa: CASTDRTGFSNEQFF
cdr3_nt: TGTGCCAGTACAGATAGGACAGGGTTCAGCAATGAGCAGTTCTTC

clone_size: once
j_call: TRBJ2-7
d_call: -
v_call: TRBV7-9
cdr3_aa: CASSLGASGKQYF
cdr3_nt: TGTGCCAGCAGCTTAGGAGCGAGTGGGAAGCAGTACTTC